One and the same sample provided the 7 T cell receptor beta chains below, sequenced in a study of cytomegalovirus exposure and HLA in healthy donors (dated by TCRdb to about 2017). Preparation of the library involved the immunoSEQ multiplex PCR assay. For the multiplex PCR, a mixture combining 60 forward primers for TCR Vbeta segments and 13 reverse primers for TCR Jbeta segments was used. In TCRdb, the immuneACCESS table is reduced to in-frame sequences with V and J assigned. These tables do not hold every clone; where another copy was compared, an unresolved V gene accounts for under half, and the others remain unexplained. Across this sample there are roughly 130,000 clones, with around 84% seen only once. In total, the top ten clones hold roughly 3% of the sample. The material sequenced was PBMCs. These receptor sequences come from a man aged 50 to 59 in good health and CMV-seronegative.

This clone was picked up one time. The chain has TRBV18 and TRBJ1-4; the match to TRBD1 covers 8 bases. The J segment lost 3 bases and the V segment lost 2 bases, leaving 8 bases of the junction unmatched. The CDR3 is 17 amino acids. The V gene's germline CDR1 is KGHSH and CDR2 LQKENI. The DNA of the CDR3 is TGTGCCAGCTCACCAAATCAGGGGGCGAACTCTAATGAAAAACTGTTTTTT. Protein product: CASSPNQGANSNEKLFF.

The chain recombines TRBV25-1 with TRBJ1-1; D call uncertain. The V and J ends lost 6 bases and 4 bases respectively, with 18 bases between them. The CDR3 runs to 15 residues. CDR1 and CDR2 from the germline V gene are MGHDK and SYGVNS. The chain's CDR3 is CASSPGLPQTTEAFF. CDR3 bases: TGTGCCAGCAGCCCGGGTCTCCCCCAGACCACTGAAGCTTTCTTT.

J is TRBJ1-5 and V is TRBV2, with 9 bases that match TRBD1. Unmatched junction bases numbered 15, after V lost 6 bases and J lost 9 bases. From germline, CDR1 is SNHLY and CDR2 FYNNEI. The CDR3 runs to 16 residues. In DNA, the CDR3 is TGTGCCAGCAGGGTCGGCGGGACAGGGCGGTTTTGGCCCCAGCATTTT. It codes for CASRVGGTGRFWPQHF.

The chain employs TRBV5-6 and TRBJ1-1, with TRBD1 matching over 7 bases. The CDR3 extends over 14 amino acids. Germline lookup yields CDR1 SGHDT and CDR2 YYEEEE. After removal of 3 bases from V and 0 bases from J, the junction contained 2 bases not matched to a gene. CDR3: CASSWGQMNTEAFF. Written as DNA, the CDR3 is TGTGCCAGCAGCTGGGGACAGATGAACACTGAAGCTTTCTTT.

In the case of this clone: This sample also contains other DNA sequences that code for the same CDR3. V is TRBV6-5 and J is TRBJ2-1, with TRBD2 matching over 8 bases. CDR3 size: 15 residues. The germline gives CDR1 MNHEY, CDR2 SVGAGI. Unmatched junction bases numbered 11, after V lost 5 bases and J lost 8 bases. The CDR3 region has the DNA TGTGCCAGCAGTCCCGGGACTAGTGGTTACGATGAGCAGTTCTTC. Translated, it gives CASSPGTSGYDEQFF.

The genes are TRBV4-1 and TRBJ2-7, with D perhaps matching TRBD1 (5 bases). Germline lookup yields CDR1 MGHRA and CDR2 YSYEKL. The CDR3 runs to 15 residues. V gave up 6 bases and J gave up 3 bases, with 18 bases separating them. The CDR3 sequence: CASRLGAAVNYEQYF. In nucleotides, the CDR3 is TGCGCCAGCAGGCTAGGGGCCGCTGTTAACTACGAGCAGTACTTC.

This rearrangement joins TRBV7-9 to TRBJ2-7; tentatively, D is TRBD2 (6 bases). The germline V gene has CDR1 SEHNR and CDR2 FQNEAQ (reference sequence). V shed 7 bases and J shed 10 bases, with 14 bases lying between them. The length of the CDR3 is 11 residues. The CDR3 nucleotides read TGTGCCAGCACCGGAGGGGTCCTTCAGTACTTC. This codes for CASTGGVLQYF.